The entry that follows covers one T cell receptor beta chain sequence. The data derive from a study of cytomegalovirus exposure and HLA in healthy donors. The PCR contained 60 Vbeta and 13 Jbeta primers. Profiling relied on immunoSEQ multiplex PCR, and the TCRdb table lists in-frame clones only, not all of them. Of 90,000 to 130,000 clones in the sample, roughly four fifths were seen once. The CDR3 totals 14 residues. Germline V gene data show CDR1 as MDHEN and CDR2 as SYDVKM. Trimming took off 8 bases at V and 8 bases at J, with 18 bases between the two ends. Input material: PBMCs. The receptor comes from a woman in her 30s in good health and CMV-seronegative. This rearrangement joins TRBV28 to TRBJ1-4; D is unresolved. The CDR3, as DNA: TGTGCCAGCGTAAGCCCCTGGCGGCAGGAAAAACTGTTTTTT. The encoded protein is CASVSPWRQEKLFF.